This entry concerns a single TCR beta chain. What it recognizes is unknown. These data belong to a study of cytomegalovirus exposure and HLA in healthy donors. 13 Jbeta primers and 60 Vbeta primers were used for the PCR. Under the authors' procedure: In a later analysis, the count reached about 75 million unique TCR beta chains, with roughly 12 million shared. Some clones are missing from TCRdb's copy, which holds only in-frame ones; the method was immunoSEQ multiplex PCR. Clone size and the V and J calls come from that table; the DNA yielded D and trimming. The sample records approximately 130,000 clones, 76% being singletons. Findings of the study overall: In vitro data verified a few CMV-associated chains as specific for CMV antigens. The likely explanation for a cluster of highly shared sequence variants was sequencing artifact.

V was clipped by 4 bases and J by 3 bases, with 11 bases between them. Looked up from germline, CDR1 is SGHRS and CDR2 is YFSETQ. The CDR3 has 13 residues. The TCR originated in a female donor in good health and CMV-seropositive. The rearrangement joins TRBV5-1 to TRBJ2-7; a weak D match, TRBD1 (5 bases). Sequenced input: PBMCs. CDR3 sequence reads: CASSVQESYEQYF. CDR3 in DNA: TGCGCCAGCAGCGTACAGGAAAGCTACGAGCAGTACTTC.